The table lists the clone carrying this T cell receptor (beta chain) with a few counts. Its antigen is unknown. The data belong to a study of cytomegalovirus exposure and HLA in healthy donors. Across the study: About 85 million unique TCR sequences came from HLA-typed donors in an early release. Among the 300 to 400 donors who were genotyped, 70% to 90% fell in the genetic ancestry cluster that is associated with self-reported Caucasian donors.

General study findings and limits: The later analysis indicated that the majority of CMV-associated TCR beta chains appeared HLA-restricted.

Germline V CDR1 and CDR2: SEHNR, FQNEAQ (reference sequence). V lost 5 bases, J lost 10 bases, and 20 bases lay in between. The CDR3 contains 15 residues. Use of 60 Vbeta and 13 Jbeta primers characterized the PCR. Profiling relied on immunoSEQ multiplex PCR, and the TCRdb table lists in-frame clones only, not all of them. This table has 150,000 to 250,000 clones, roughly 85% appearing once. The specimen sequenced was PBMCs. The clonotype comes from a woman aged 25-40 years in good health and CMV-seropositive. This chain links TRBV7-9 with TRBJ1-4; D is unresolved. CDR3 sequence (DNA): TGTGCCAGCAGCCGGATGACAATGGGCGCCGTAAAACTGTTTTTT. Encoded protein: CASSRMTMGAVKLFF.